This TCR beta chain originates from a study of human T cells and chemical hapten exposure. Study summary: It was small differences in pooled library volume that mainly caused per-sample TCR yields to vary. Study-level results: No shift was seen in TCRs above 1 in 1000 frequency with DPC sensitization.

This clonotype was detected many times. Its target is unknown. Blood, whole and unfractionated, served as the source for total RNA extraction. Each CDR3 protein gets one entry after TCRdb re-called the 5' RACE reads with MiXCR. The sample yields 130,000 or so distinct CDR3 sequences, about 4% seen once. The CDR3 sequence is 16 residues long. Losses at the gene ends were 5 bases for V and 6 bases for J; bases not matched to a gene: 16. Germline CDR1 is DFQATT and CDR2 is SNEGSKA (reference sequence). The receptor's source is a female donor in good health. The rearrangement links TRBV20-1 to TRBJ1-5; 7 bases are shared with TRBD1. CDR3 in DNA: TGCAGTGCTCCAAACAGAGAGCAGGGGGTATCTCAGCCCCAGCATTTT. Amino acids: CSAPNREQGVSQPQHF.